A single sample is the source of the 23 T cell receptor beta chains below, sequenced in a study of T cells in localized non-small cell lung cancer (dated by TCRdb to about 2020). The library was made by the immunoSEQ multiplex PCR assay. As stored in TCRdb, this immuneACCESS dataset retains in-frame rearrangements with V and J assigned. A fraction of the clones does not appear; measured against another copy, unresolved V genes explain less than half of the discrepancy, and the remainder lacks a known reason. The sample data list around 94,000 clones, and roughly 86% of these were observed just once. Roughly 15% of the sample comes from the top ten. Here the sequenced sample was peripheral blood, taken before any cancer treatment. The receptors come from a man between 40 and 75 years old with stage I squamous cell lung carcinoma.

This chain links TRBV5-1 with TRBJ2-1; 11 bases line up with TRBD2. CDR1 SGHRS and CDR2 YFSETQ come from the germline V gene. The CDR3 extends over 14 amino acids. Germline trimming cut 4 bases from V and 7 bases from J; bases unmatched to any gene: 4. Written as DNA, the CDR3 is TGCGCCAGCAGCCTTAGCGGGGGGGCTAATGAGCAGTTCTTC. The encoded protein is CASSLSGGANEQFF.

The chain joins TRBV9 to TRBJ2-3; D is possibly TRBD1 or TRBD2 (5 bases each). Germline values: CDR1 SGDLS, CDR2 YYNGEE. V was shortened by 0 bases and J by 2 bases, with 10 bases between the two germline ends. There are 15 residues in the CDR3. CDR3 nucleotides: TGTGCCAGCAGCGTAGGAGGGGCCCTCACAGATACGCAGTATTTT. Amino acids: CASSVGGALTDTQYF.

This chain connects TRBV4-1 to TRBJ2-2; 12 bases match TRBD2. The CDR3 consists of 20 residues. Germline CDR1 is MGHRA and CDR2 is YSYEKL. V dropped 3 bases and J dropped 4; count of bases not matched to a gene: 15. The CDR3 protein is CASSHGGRLAGVSSTGELFF. CDR3 coding DNA: TGCGCCAGCAGCCATGGGGGGCGACTAGCGGGGGTCTCTAGCACCGGGGAGCTGTTTTTT.

The V and J genes are TRBV19 and TRBJ2-2, with 8 bases fitting TRBD1. Germline V gives CDR1 LNHDA, CDR2 SQIVND (reference sequence). The CDR3 runs to 15 residues. The J segment lost 2 bases and the V segment lost 6 bases, leaving 5 bases of the junction unmatched. The CDR3 DNA reads TGTGCCAGTAGCCCCGGGACAGGAAACACCGGGGAGCTGTTTTTT. This sequence encodes CASSPGTGNTGELFF.

The chain employs TRBV5-6 and TRBJ1-6; TRBD1 matches 9 bases. The CDR3 covers 15 residues. Germline CDR1 reads SGHDT; CDR2 reads YYEEEE. V was pared by 5 bases and J by 10 bases, with 10 bases of the junction left unmatched. CDR3 residues: CASRVGGTGGSPLHF. The CDR3 DNA reads as TGTGCCAGCAGGGTTGGCGGCACAGGGGGCTCACCCCTCCACTTT.

V is TRBV6-1 and J is TRBJ2-7, with TRBD2 as a possible D gene (7 bases). Germline CDR1 and CDR2: MNHNS and SASEGT. Trimming stripped 2 bases from V and 6 bases from J, with 14 bases between. The CDR3 extends over 14 amino acids. The CDR3 reads CASSERGGQSEQYF. CDR3 bases: TGTGCCAGCAGTGAAAGGGGGGGACAATCCGAGCAGTACTTC.

The chain links TRBV7-9 to TRBJ1-6, with D possibly TRBD1 on 5 matching bases. The V and J ends lost 5 bases and 10 bases respectively, with 15 bases between them. In germline, CDR1 is SEHNR, CDR2 FQNEAQ (reference sequence). The CDR3 covers 14 residues. The CDR3 here is CASSPQSGNSPLHF. Written as DNA, the CDR3 is TGTGCCAGCAGCCCGCAGTCAGGGAACTCACCCCTCCACTTT.

The chain has TRBV15 and TRBJ1-2; D remains unclear. The CDR3 runs 12 residues. V shed 5 bases and J shed 4 bases, with 8 bases lying between them. Per the germline V gene, CDR1 is LNHNV and CDR2 is YYDKDF (reference sequence). The CDR3 reads CATSEGGYGYTF. CDR3 DNA sequence: TGTGCCACCAGCGAGGGAGGCTATGGCTACACCTTC.

The J gene is TRBJ1-4, the V gene TRBV5-1; D gene ambiguous. V was trimmed by 0 bases and J by 7 bases, leaving 13 bases between them. Germline lookup yields CDR1 SGHRS and CDR2 YFSETQ. This CDR3 contains 15 residues. The CDR3 DNA is TGCGCCAGCAGCTTGGCCAACCCGGAAAGTGAAAAACTGTTTTTT. This sequence encodes CASSLANPESEKLFF. The whole variable domain, filled in from reference TRBV5-1 and TRBJ1-4, reads KAGVTQTPRYLIKTRGQQVTLSCSPISGHRSVSWYQQTPGQGLQFLFEYFSETQRNKGNFPGRFSGRQFSNSRSEMNVSTLELGDSALYLCASSLANPESEKLFFGSGTQLSVL.

The rearrangement uses TRBV6-6 and TRBJ2-2; D uncertain. Trimming removed 5 bases from V and 6 bases from J, with 16 bases in between. Germline CDR1 is MNHNY and CDR2 is SVGAGI (reference sequence). The CDR3 covers 15 residues. In DNA, the CDR3 is TGTGCCAGCAGTAGTGGCGCCACTTGGGCCGGGGAGCTGTTTTTT. It encodes CASSSGATWAGELFF.

The rearrangement joins TRBV2 to TRBJ2-3; D is possibly TRBD1 or TRBD2 (6 bases each). From germline, CDR1 is SNHLY and CDR2 FYNNEI. This CDR3 has 15 amino acids. V was clipped by 2 bases and J by 5 bases, with 14 bases between them. CDR3 sequence (DNA): TGTGCCAGCAGTGAATTGGGGGGCGGTGTAGATACGCAGTATTTT. Protein sequence: CASSELGGGVDTQYF.

The chain links TRBV10-3 to TRBJ2-5; the D is unclear. The CDR3 runs to 14 residues. Germline CDR1 and CDR2: ENHRY and SYGVKD. The V and J ends lost 0 bases and 9 bases respectively, with 14 bases between them. The CDR3: CAISESVRMAAQYF. The CDR3 nucleotides are TGTGCCATCAGTGAGTCGGTTCGGATGGCGGCCCAGTACTTC.

The chain joins TRBV18 to TRBJ1-6, with D possibly matching TRBD1 (6 bases). CDR1 is KGHSH, CDR2 LQKENI, per germline. Trimming cost V 3 bases and J 8 bases, with 11 bases left between them. This CDR3 contains 14 residues. Here the CDR3 DNA reads TGTGCCAGCTCACCGACAGGAAAGGATTCACCCCTCCACTTT. Translation gives CASSPTGKDSPLHF.

This CDR3 is CSVAWQGVFYGYTF. The CDR3 DNA follows: TGCAGCGTTGCTTGGCAGGGGGTTTTCTATGGCTACACCTTC. This chain joins TRBV29-1 and TRBJ1-2; 7 nucleotides match TRBD1. The CDR3 has 14 residues. The V segment lost 4 bases and the J segment 4 bases; nucleotides outside the gene matches: 9. Germline CDR1 SQVTM, CDR2 ANQGSEA.

This clone was counted once. V gene TRBV18 combines with J gene TRBJ2-1, with D uncertain. Germline V gene lookup returns CDR1 KGHSH and CDR2 LQKENI. This CDR3 contains 11 residues. Between the trimmed V and J ends, which lost 6 bases and 9 bases, there was a span of 9 bases. In nucleotides, the CDR3 is TGTGCCAGCTCCATGGGTATTGAGCAGTTCTTC. It yields the protein CASSMGIEQFF.

The J gene is TRBJ1-4, the V gene TRBV19; D gene unclear. There are 12 residues in the CDR3. Trimming stripped 4 bases from V and 6 bases from J, with 6 bases between. Germline V gives CDR1 LNHDA, CDR2 SQIVND (reference sequence). CDR3 DNA sequence: TGTGCCAGTAGTAGGAGTTATGAAAAACTGTTTTTT. Residues: CASSRSYEKLFF.

The rearrangement uses TRBV5-6 and TRBJ2-5, with D perhaps matching TRBD2 (5 bases). Germline lookup yields CDR1 SGHDT and CDR2 YYEEEE. CDR3 size: 15 residues. Deletions cut 4 bases from V and 2 bases from J, with 15 bases between. CDR3 amino acids: CASSHRAGHQETQYF. Written as DNA, the CDR3 is TGTGCCAGCAGCCACCGTGCGGGCCATCAAGAGACCCAGTACTTC.

The chain employs TRBV6-1 and TRBJ2-2; TRBD2 matches at 12 bases. V was pared by 4 bases and J by 5 bases, with 8 bases of the junction left unmatched. This CDR3 is 17 amino acids long. Germline CDR1 and CDR2: MNHNS and SASEGT. CDR3 residues: CASSVTTSGGMTGELFF. The CDR3, as DNA: TGTGCCAGCAGTGTCACGACTAGCGGGGGAATGACCGGGGAGCTGTTTTTT.

J is TRBJ2-7 and V is TRBV7-9; a weak D match, TRBD1 (5 bases). V lost 8 bases to trimming and J lost 3 bases, with 11 bases between them. The CDR3 consists of 12 residues. CDR1 is SEHNR, CDR2 FQNEAQ, per germline (reference sequence). CDR3 sequence reads: CASETQVYEQYF. The CDR3 region has the DNA TGTGCCAGCGAAACACAGGTCTACGAGCAGTACTTC. The full variable domain, with the rest looked up from reference TRBV7-9 and TRBJ2-7, is DTGVSQNPRHKITKRGQNVTFRCDPISEHNRLYWYRQTLGQGPEFLTYFQNEAQLEKSRLLSDRFSAERPKGSFSTLEIQRTEQGDSAMYLCASETQVYEQYFGPGTRLTVT.

In this sample, this clone turned up a few times. The genes are TRBV27 and TRBJ1-1; D might be TRBD1 (5 bases). V was shortened by 2 bases and J by 1 base, with 8 bases between the two germline ends. The CDR3 has 14 residues. Germline V lookup: CDR1 MNHEY, CDR2 SMNVEV (reference sequence). CDR3 in DNA: TGTGCCAGCAGTTTAGAGGGGCAGAACACTGAAGCTTTCTTT. It encodes CASSLEGQNTEAFF.

This clone has just a few counts. The rearrangement uses TRBV28 and TRBJ1-6; TRBD1 is a possible D gene (5 bases). Germline values: CDR1 MDHEN, CDR2 SYDVKM. Trimming pared 5 bases from V and 10 bases from J, leaving 21 bases between. The CDR3 is 16 amino acids. CDR3: CASSVRDWFQRSPLHF. CDR3 in DNA: TGTGCCAGCAGTGTCCGGGACTGGTTCCAACGATCACCCCTCCACTTT.

The chain has TRBV6-1 and TRBJ1-5; 7 bases fit TRBD1. V gave up 3 bases and J gave up 1 base; unmatched junction bases: 6. The CDR3 length is 16 residues. Germline CDR1 is MNHNS and CDR2 is SASEGT. This chain's CDR3 is CASSDRGRGSNQPQHF. The CDR3 nucleotides are TGTGCCAGCAGTGACAGGGGGAGAGGAAGCAATCAGCCCCAGCATTTT.

V and J are TRBV7-9 and TRBJ2-5; D gene uncertain. The CDR3 is 15 residues long. Germline V gene sequence: CDR1 SEHNR, CDR2 FQNEAQ (reference sequence). Trimming removed 0 bases from V and 1 base from J, with 9 bases in between. CDR3: CASSLALTSQETQYF. The DNA for the CDR3 is TGTGCCAGCAGCTTAGCGCTGACAAGCCAAGAGACCCAGTACTTC.